This TCR beta chain derives from a study of preoperative IRX-2 immunotherapy in early breast cancer. The junction had 11 bases not matched to a gene; V was cut back by 3 bases and J by 0 bases. The CDR3 covers 18 residues. Germline V CDR1 and CDR2: SSHAT, FNYEAQ (reference sequence). Produced via immunoSEQ multiplex PCR; TCRdb's table is partial and in-frame only. The sample includes some 11,000 clones, around 75% of them seen just once. Treatment denoted: preoperative locoregional IRX-2 cytokine immunotherapy. This phase Ib study tested locoregional IRX-2 cytokine immunotherapy given before surgery. The specimen was lymph node tissue, collected before IRX-2 immunotherapy. The V and J genes are TRBV7-7 and TRBJ2-1, with 7 positions matching TRBD2. The clonotype originates from a human donor with breast cancer. Here the CDR3 reads CASSLSGGSYTSYNEQFF. The CDR3 nucleotides are TGTGCCAGCAGCTTGTCGGGCGGGAGCTACACCTCCTACAATGAGCAGTTCTTC.